Listed here are 5 T cell receptor beta chains from one sample, sequenced in a study of T cell changes during pregnancy in multiple sclerosis. Profiled with immunoSEQ multiplex PCR; TCRdb holds only in-frame clones, not every one. The sample lists under 130,000 clones; roughly 92% were seen once. Material: peripheral blood, obtained after pregnancy. The receptors stem from a female donor with multiple sclerosis, enrolled in a pregnancy study.

This chain connects TRBV13 to TRBJ2-3, with D possibly TRBD2 on 5 matching bases. From germline, CDR1 is PRHDT and CDR2 FYEKMQ (reference sequence). Deletions cut 5 bases from V and 5 bases from J, with 14 bases between. This CDR3 contains 14 residues. The CDR3 nucleotides are TGTGCCAGCAGCCCTACTAGAGAGCTAGATACGCAGTATTTT. This codes for CASSPTRELDTQYF.

This chain connects TRBV4-2 to TRBJ1-6; 9 positions agree with TRBD1. This CDR3 contains 17 residues. J gave up 10 bases and V 0 bases, and 10 bases lay outside the gene matches. CDR1 is LGHNA and CDR2 is YNFKEQ in the germline V gene. The CDR3 region is CASSQEGAGTGKSPLHF. For the CDR3, the DNA is TGTGCCAGCAGCCAAGAGGGAGCCGGGACAGGGAAATCACCCCTCCACTTT.

This chain links TRBV28 with TRBJ2-1, with 10 bases matching TRBD2. CDR3 length: 19 residues. Germline V gene sequence: CDR1 MDHEN, CDR2 SYDVKM. V shed 3 bases and J 0 bases; nucleotides not matched to a gene: 11. CDR3 loop: CASSFGLAGAGGSYNEQFF. The DNA of the CDR3 is TGTGCCAGCAGTTTCGGTCTAGCGGGAGCGGGAGGCTCCTACAATGAGCAGTTCTTC.

This clone was found a few times. The chain uses TRBV19 and TRBJ1-6, with 9 nucleotides matching TRBD1. The CDR3 runs to 16 residues. The V segment lost 6 bases and the J segment 1 base; nucleotides outside the gene matches: 4. Germline-derived CDR1 and CDR2 are LNHDA and SQIVND (reference sequence). The CDR3 DNA reads as TGTGCCAGTAGAACAGGGGGCATATCCTATAATTCACCCCTCCACTTT. Protein product: CASRTGGISYNSPLHF.

V gene TRBV25-1 combines with J gene TRBJ2-7; the D gene is possibly TRBD1 (6 bases). CDR3 size: 14 residues. V lost 4 bases to trimming and J lost 1 base, with 11 bases between them. Germline CDR1 MGHDK, CDR2 SYGVNS. The CDR3 DNA is TGTGCCAGCAGTGCGAGAACAGGGTCCTACGAGCAGTACTTC. Its translation is CASSARTGSYEQYF.